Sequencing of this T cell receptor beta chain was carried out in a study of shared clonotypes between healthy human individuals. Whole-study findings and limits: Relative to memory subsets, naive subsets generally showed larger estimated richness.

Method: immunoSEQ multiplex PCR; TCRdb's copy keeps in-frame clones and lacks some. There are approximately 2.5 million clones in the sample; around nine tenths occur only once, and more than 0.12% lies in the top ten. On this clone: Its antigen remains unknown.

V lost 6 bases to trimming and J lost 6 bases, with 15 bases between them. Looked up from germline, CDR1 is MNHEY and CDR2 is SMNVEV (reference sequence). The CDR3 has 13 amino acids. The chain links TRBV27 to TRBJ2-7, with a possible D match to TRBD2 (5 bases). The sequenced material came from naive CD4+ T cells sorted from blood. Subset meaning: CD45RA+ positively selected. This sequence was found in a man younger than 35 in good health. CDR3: CASRQLGLREQYF. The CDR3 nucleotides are TGTGCCAGCAGACAACTAGGTCTTCGCGAGCAGTACTTC.